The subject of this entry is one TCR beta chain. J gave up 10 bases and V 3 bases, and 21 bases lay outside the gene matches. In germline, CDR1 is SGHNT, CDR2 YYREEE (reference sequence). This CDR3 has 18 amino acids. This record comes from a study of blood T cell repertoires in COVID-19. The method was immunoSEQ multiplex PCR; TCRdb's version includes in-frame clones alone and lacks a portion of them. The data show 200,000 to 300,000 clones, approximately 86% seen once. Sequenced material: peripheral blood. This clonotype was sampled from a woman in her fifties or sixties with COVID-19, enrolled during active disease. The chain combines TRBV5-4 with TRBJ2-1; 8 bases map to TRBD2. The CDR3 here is CASSSGSRTSPLSGEQFF. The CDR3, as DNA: TGTGCCAGCAGCTCAGGGTCAAGGACTAGCCCTTTGTCGGGGGAGCAGTTCTTC. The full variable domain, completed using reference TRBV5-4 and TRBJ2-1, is ETGVTQSPTHLIKTRGQQVTLRCSSQSGHNTVSWYQQALGQGPQFIFQYYREEENGRGNFPPRFSGLQFPNYSSELNVNALELDDSALYLCASSSGSRTSPLSGEQFFGPGTRLTVL.